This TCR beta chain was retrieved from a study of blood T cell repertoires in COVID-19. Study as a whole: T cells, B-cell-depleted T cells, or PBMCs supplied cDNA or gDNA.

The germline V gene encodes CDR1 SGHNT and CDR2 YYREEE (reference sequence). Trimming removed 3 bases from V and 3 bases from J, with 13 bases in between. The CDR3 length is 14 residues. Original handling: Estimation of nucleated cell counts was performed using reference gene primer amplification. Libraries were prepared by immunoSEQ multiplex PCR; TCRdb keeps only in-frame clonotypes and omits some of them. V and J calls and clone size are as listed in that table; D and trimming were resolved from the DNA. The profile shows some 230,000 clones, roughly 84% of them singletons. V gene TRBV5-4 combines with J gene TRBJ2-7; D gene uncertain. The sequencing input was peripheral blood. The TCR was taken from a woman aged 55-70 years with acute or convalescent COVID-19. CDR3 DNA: TGTGCCAGCAGCTCCCCAGAGCGAAGCTACGAGCAGTACTTC. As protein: CASSSPERSYEQYF.